A selection of T cell receptor beta chains follows, all from one sample in a study of blood T cell repertoires in COVID-19. Clones were read by immunoSEQ multiplex PCR, and TCRdb kept only the in-frame ones, dropping some. The sample shows more than 60,000 clones, 85% to 90% of them seen only once. Sequenced: peripheral blood. The origin of the receptors is a man aged 50-60 years with acute or convalescent COVID-19. Both conserved end residues are part of each CDR3. The order of the fields is J gene, D gene, V gene, CDR3 protein, CDR3 DNA. A D gene is named only where the DNA matches it firmly.

j_call: TRBJ2-3; d_call: TRBD2; v_call: TRBV24-1; cdr3_aa: CATSDPTSGSTDTQYF; cdr3_nt: TGTGCCACCAGTGACCCGACTAGCGGGAGCACAGATACGCAGTATTTT
j_call: TRBJ2-7; d_call: .; v_call: TRBV27; cdr3_aa: CASSLVRGPYEQYF; cdr3_nt: TGTGCCAGCAGTTTAGTCAGGGGACCCTACGAGCAGTACTTC
j_call: TRBJ2-7; d_call: TRBD2; v_call: TRBV30; cdr3_aa: CARTSGRSYEQYF; cdr3_nt: TGTGCCCGTACTAGCGGGAGGTCCTACGAGCAGTACTTC
j_call: TRBJ2-1; d_call: TRBD2; v_call: TRBV3-1/TRBV3-2; cdr3_aa: CASSQGAGGRFGFF; cdr3_nt: TGTGCCAGCAGCCAAGGAGCGGGAGGTCGGTTTGGGTTCTTC
j_call: TRBJ2-1; d_call: .; v_call: TRBV6-4; cdr3_aa: CASSDHGQGPEQFF; cdr3_nt: TGTGCCAGCAGTGACCATGGGCAGGGTCCTGAGCAGTTCTTC
j_call: TRBJ2-7; d_call: TRBD2; v_call: TRBV7-9; cdr3_aa: CASSLQTSGAYEQYF; cdr3_nt: TGTGCCAGCAGCTTACAAACTAGCGGAGCCTACGAGCAGTACTTC
j_call: TRBJ2-7; d_call: .; v_call: TRBV5-6; cdr3_aa: CASSSRYEQYF; cdr3_nt: TGTGCCAGCAGCTCCCGCTACGAGCAGTACTTC
j_call: TRBJ1-2; d_call: TRBD1; v_call: TRBV3-1/TRBV3-2; cdr3_aa: CASSRRQGGGGYTF; cdr3_nt: TGTGCCAGCAGCCGTCGACAGGGGGGAGGGGGCTACACCTTC
j_call: TRBJ1-1; d_call: .; v_call: TRBV6-5; cdr3_aa: CASSYLSLSEAFF; cdr3_nt: TGTGCCAGCAGTTACCTTTCTCTTAGTGAAGCTTTCTTT
j_call: TRBJ2-2; d_call: .; v_call: TRBV27; cdr3_aa: CASSLSPGAGYTGELFF; cdr3_nt: TGTGCCAGCAGTTTATCGCCTGGGGCTGGGTACACCGGGGAGCTGTTTTTT
j_call: TRBJ2-1; d_call: TRBD2; v_call: TRBV5-1; cdr3_aa: CASSLALAGGPVNEQFF; cdr3_nt: TGCGCCAGCAGCCTCGCCTTAGCGGGAGGGCCGGTAAATGAGCAGTTCTTC
j_call: TRBJ1-1; d_call: .; v_call: TRBV15; cdr3_aa: CATSPFVADTEAFF; cdr3_nt: TGTGCCACCAGTCCTTTCGTGGCGGACACTGAAGCTTTCTTT
j_call: TRBJ2-3; d_call: TRBD2; v_call: TRBV6-4; cdr3_aa: CASSEGGSGRAQYF; cdr3_nt: TGTGCCAGCAGTGAAGGTGGGAGTGGGAGGGCGCAGTATTTT
j_call: TRBJ1-5; d_call: .; v_call: TRBV30; cdr3_aa: CAWRQGNNQPQHF; cdr3_nt: TGTGCCTGGAGACAGGGTAACAATCAGCCCCAGCATTTT
j_call: TRBJ2-1; d_call: TRBD1; v_call: TRBV14; cdr3_aa: CASSPGQAYNEQFF; cdr3_nt: TGTGCCAGCAGCCCGGGACAGGCCTACAATGAGCAGTTCTTC
j_call: TRBJ2-2; d_call: TRBD2; v_call: TRBV3-1/TRBV3-2; cdr3_aa: CASSPTSGMSAGELFF; cdr3_nt: TGTGCCAGCAGCCCCACTAGCGGGATGTCTGCCGGGGAGCTGTTTTTT
j_call: TRBJ2-1; d_call: TRBD2; v_call: TRBV7-2; cdr3_aa: CASSLGGGSPNEQFF; cdr3_nt: TGTGCCAGCAGCTTAGGCGGCGGGAGTCCCAATGAGCAGTTCTTC
j_call: TRBJ2-2; d_call: TRBD1; v_call: TRBV5-6; cdr3_aa: CASSSTGGAGGELFF; cdr3_nt: TGTGCCAGCAGCTCGACAGGGGGCGCTGGCGGGGAGCTGTTTTTT